This T cell receptor beta chain comes out of a study of cytotoxic CD8 clonotypes in ibrutinib-treated CLL. Whole-study context: Sequenced samples delivered averages of around 250,000 productive templates and 94,082 productive rearrangements. Study results and limitations: With treatment, public clonotypes, which were uncommon, either contracted or remained stable.

Notes on this clone: Antigen specificity is unknown.

CDR1 and CDR2 from the germline V gene are LNHDA and SQIVND (reference sequence). Trimming cost V 1 base and J 0 bases, with 10 bases left between them. CDR3 size: 15 residues. TCRdb keeps only in-frame clones here, not all; method: immunoSEQ multiplex PCR. The sample includes 100,000 or so clones, 55% to 75% of them seen just once. Here the sequenced sample was PBMCs, taken after 24 months of ibrutinib treatment. The receptor comes from a human donor with chronic lymphocytic leukemia. The chain employs TRBV19 and TRBJ2-7; D perhaps matches TRBD2 (5 bases). The CDR3 loop reads CASSIAGSDSYEQYF. DNA of the CDR3: TGTGCCAGTAGTATAGCGGGGTCCGACTCCTACGAGCAGTACTTC.